This T cell receptor beta chain derives from a study of blood T cells in healthy people across ages. A second PCR, run for about 6 to 11 cycles, used a sample-barcoded 5' primer plus a J-beta primer mix. One entry per CDR3 protein results from TCRdb running MiXCR on the 5' RACE reads. The table lists 650,000 to 1,000,000 distinct CDR3 sequences, 30% to 45% of them singletons, with 10% to 15% in the top ten. The V and J ends lost 10 bases and 3 bases, in that order; junction bases with no gene match: 15. Germline V lookup: CDR1 SNHLY, CDR2 FYNNEI. The CDR3 consists of 16 residues. Drawing of peripheral blood yielded roughly 9.8 milliliters from each donor. Isolation per sample recovered at least 6 million PBMCs.

The clonotype originates from a man between 18 and 29 years old in good health. Sequences were obtained from blood. This chain connects TRBV2 to TRBJ1-2; the match to TRBD1 covers 9 bases. CDR3 nucleotide sequence: TGTGCCACCGACAAAAGACAGGGGGTTTTTCACTATGGCTACACCTTC. It is translated as CATDKRQGVFHYGYTF.